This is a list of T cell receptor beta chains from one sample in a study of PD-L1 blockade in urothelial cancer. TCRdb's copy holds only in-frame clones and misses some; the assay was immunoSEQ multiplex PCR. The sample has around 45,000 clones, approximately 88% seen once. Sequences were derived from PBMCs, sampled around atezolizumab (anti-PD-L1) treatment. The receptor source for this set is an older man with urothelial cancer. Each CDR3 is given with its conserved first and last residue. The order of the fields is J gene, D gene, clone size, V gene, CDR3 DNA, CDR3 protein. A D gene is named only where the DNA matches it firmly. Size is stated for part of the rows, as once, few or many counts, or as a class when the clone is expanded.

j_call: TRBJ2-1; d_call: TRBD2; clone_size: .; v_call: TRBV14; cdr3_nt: TGTGCCAGCAGCCAAGGCAGGACGCATTTAGCGGGTGACAATGAGCAGTTCTTC; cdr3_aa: CASSQGRTHLAGDNEQFF
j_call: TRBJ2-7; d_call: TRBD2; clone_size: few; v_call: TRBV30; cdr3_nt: TGTGCCTGGAGTGAACTAGCGGATCGAACGGCGGGGCGGTTC; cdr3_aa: CAWSELADRTAGRF
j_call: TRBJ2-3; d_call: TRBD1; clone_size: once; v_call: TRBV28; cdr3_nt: TGTGCCAGCAGCAGGGACAGGGGGGGAGATACGCAGTATTTT; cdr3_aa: CASSRDRGGDTQYF
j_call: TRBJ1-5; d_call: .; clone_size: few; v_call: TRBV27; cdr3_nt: TGTGCCACCCAAACAGGGCAGATCGGTCAGCCCCAGCATTTT; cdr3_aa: CATQTGQIGQPQHF
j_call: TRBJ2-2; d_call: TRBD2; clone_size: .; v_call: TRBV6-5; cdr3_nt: TGTGCCAGCAGACGGACTAGCGGCACCGGGGAGCTGTTTTTT; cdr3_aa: CASRRTSGTGELFF
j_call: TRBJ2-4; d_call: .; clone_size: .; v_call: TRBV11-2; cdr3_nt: TGTGCCAGCACCCTTTCTGGACTGGACATTCAGTACTTC; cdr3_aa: CASTLSGLDIQYF
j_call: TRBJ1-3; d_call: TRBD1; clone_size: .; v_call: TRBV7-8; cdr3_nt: TGTGCCAGCAGCTTCGGTGGGCAGGGGGCTCTCTCTGGAAACACCATATATTTT; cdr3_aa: CASSFGGQGALSGNTIYF
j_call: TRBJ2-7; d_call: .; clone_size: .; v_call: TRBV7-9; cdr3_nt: TGTGCCAGCAGCTCTTGGGCGAACGAGCAGTACTTC; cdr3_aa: CASSSWANEQYF
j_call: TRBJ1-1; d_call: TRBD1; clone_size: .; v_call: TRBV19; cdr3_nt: TGTGCCAGTAGTTCTTCGACAGGGGGAGACACTGAAGCTTTCTTT; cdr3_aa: CASSSSTGGDTEAFF
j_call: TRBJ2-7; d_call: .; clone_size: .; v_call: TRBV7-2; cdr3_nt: TGTGCCAGCAGCTTAGGGCGGGGATTGCGGGGCTACGAGCAGTACTTC; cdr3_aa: CASSLGRGLRGYEQYF
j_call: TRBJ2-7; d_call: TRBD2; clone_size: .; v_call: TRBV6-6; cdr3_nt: TGTGCCAGCAGTTACCCCTCCGGGGGGATCCATTACGAGCAGTACTTC; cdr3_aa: CASSYPSGGIHYEQYF
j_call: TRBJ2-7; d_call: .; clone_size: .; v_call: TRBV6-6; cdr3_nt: TGTGCCAGCAGTTACCTAGCCAAGCAGTACTTC; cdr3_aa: CASSYLAKQYF
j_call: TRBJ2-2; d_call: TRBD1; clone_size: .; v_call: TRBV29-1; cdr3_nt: TGCAGCGCCCGAAAGGGGGCGGTCACCGGGGAGCTGTTTTTT; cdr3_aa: CSARKGAVTGELFF
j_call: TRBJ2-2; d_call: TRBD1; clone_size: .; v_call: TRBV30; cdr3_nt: TGTGCCTGGAGGAAGGGGGCGCAGAAGTACAGCGGGGAGCTGTTTTTT; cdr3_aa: CAWRKGAQKYSGELFF
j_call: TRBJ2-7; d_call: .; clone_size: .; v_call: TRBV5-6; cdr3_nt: TGTGCCAGCAGCCCCACGGGGGAAACCTACGAGCAGTACTTC; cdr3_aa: CASSPTGETYEQYF
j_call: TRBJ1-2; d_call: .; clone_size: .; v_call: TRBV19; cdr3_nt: TGTGCCAGTACCGAGAGCCCAGGGGCCCTAGAGAGCTATGGCTACACCTTC; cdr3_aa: CASTESPGALESYGYTF
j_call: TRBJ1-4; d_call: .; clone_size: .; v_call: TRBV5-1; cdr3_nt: TGCGCCAGCAGCTTGGGAGCCTCCGGGGAGATTGAAAAACTGTTTTTT; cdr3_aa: CASSLGASGEIEKLFF
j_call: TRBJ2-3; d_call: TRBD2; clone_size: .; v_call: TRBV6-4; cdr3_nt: TGTGCCAGCTCCGCGGGGGGCACAGATACGCAGTATTTT; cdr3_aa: CASSAGGTDTQYF
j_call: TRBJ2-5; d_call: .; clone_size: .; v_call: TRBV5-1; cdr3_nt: TGCGCCAGCAGCTTAGACACCCAAGAGACCCAGTACTTC; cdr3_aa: CASSLDTQETQYF
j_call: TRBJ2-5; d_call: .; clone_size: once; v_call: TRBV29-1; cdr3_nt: TGCAGCGTTGAAAATATGGGCCCAGAGACCCAGTACTTC; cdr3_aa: CSVENMGPETQYF
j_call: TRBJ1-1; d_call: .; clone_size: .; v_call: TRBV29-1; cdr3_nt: TGCAGCGTCGGACTCTCTTGGGGCACTGAAGCTTTCTTT; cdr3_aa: CSVGLSWGTEAFF
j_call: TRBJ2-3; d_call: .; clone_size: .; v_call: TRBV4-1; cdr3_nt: TGCGCAAGCAAACTCGGGGCAGGGGGCACAGATACGCAGTATTTT; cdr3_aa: CASKLGAGGTDTQYF
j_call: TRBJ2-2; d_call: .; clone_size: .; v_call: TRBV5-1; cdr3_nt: TGCGCCAGCAGCTTGGGGCTAGCGCAGAACACCGGGGAGCTGTTTTTT; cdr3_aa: CASSLGLAQNTGELFF
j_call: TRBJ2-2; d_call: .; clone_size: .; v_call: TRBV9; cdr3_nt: TGTGCCAGCAGCGCGAGGCGACAGGTCGGGACCGGGGAGCTGTTTTTT; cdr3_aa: CASSARRQVGTGELFF
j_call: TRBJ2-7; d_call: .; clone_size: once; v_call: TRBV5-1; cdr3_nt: TGCGCCAGCAGCCGAACAGAAAACGAGCAGTACTTC; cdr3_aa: CASSRTENEQYF
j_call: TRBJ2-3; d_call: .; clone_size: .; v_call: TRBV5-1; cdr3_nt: TGCGCCAGCAGCTTGGCCCCCGGCACAGATACGCAGTATTTT; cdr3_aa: CASSLAPGTDTQYF
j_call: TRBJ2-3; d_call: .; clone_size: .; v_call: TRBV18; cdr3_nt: TGTGCCAGCTCAATAAGCGGTCCACAAGATACGCAGTATTTT; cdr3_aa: CASSISGPQDTQYF
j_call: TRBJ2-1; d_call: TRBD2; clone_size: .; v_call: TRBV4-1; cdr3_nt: TGCGCCAGCAGCCAAGTTAGGGCGGGAGCGGGCAATGAGCAGTTCTTC; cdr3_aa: CASSQVRAGAGNEQFF
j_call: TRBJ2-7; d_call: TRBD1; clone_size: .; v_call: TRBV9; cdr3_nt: TGTGCCAGCTCGACCGGGACAGCCTCTTACGAGCAGTACTTC; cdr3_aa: CASSTGTASYEQYF
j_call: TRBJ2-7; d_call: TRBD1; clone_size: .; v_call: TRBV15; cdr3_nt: TGTGCCACCAGCAGAGATCAACAGGGGGGAAACTACGAGCAGTACTTC; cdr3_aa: CATSRDQQGGNYEQYF
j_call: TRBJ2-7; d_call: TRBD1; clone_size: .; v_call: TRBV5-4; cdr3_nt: TGTGCCAGCAGCACCGGACAGGGTAGTATCTACGAGCAGTACTTC; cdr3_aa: CASSTGQGSIYEQYF
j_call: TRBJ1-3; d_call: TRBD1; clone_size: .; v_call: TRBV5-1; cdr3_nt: TGCGCCAGCAGCTCGTTTACAGGGGTCCACTCTGGAAACACCATATATTTT; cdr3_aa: CASSSFTGVHSGNTIYF
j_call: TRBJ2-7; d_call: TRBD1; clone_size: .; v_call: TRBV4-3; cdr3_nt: TGCGCCAGCAGCCTGACCGGGACAGGGGGTTCCTACGAGCAGTACTTC; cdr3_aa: CASSLTGTGGSYEQYF
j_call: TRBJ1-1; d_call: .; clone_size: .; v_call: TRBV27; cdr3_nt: TGTGCCAGCAGTCGGGTCGTGAACACTGAAGCTTTCTTT; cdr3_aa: CASSRVVNTEAFF
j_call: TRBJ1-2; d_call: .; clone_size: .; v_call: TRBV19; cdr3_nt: TGTGCCAGTAGCTTGGAGGCTACTAACTATGGCTACACCTTC; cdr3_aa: CASSLEATNYGYTF
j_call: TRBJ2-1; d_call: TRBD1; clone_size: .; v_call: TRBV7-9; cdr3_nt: TGTGCCAGCAGCCTGGGACAGGGGATGTACAATGAGCAGTTCTTC; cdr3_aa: CASSLGQGMYNEQFF
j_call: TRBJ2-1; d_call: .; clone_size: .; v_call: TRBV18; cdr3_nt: TGTGCCAGCTCATCCAGGGTAGCTGAGCAGTTCTTC; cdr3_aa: CASSSRVAEQFF
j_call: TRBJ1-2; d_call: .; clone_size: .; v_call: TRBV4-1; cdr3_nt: TGCGCCAGCAGCCAAGATGGAGGGGAGTATGGCTACACCTTC; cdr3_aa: CASSQDGGEYGYTF
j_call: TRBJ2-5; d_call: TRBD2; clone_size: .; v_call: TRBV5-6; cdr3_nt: TGTGCCAGCAGCTTTGCGGGGAGGGGAGAGACCCAGTACTTC; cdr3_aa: CASSFAGRGETQYF
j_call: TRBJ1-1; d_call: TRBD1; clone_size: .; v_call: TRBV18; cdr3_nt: TGTGCCAGCTCACCACGAGGGACAGGGTTGAACACTGAAGCTTTCTTT; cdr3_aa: CASSPRGTGLNTEAFF
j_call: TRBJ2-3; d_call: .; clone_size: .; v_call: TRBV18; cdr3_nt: TGTGCCAGCTCACCAGGGCTTACAGATACGCAGTATTTT; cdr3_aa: CASSPGLTDTQYF
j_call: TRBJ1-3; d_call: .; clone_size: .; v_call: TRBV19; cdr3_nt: TGTGCCAGTAGTATTCCCAGGGGCTCTGGAAACACCATATATTTT; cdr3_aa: CASSIPRGSGNTIYF
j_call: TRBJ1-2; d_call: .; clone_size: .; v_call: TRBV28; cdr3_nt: TGTGCCAGCAGCCCGGGGGGGGGACGGAAGCGTGGCTACACCTTC; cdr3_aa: CASSPGGGRKRGYTF
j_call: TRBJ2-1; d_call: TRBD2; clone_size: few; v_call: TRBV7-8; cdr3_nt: TGTGCCAGCAGCTTAAGGGCTAGCGGGAGTGGTGAGCAGTTCTTC; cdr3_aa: CASSLRASGSGEQFF
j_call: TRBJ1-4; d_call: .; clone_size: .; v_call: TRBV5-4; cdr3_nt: TGTGCCAGCGCCCCCGGGACTCGGGGGGAAAAACTGTTTTTT; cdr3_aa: CASAPGTRGEKLFF
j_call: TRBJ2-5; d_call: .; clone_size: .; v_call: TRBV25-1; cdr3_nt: TGTGCCAGCAGTGCTTACCCCCGGTCCGCGGGCCAAGAGACCCAGTACTTC; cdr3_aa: CASSAYPRSAGQETQYF
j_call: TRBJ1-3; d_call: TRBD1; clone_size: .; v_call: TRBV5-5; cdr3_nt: TGTGCCAGCAGCTTACAGGGGGCGAATAGAAACACCATATATTTT; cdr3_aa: CASSLQGANRNTIYF
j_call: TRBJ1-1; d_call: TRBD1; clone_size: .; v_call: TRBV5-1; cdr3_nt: TGCGCCAGCAGCTCCGAGGGACAGCCGTTGAACACTGAAGCTTTCTTT; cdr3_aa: CASSSEGQPLNTEAFF
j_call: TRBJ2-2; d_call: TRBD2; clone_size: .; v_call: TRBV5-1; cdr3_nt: TGCGCCAGCAGCTCGATAGCGGGAGGGCCCGGGGAGCTGTTTTTT; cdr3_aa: CASSSIAGGPGELFF
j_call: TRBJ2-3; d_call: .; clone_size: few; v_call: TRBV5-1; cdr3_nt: TGCGCCAGCAGGGAGGGTAGCACAGATACGCAGTATTTT; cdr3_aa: CASREGSTDTQYF
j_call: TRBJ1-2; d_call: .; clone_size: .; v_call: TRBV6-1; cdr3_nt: TGTGCCAGCTTAGACAGGTCTAACTATGGCTACACCTTC; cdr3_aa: CASLDRSNYGYTF
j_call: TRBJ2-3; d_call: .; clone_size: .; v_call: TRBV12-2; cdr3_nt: TGTGCAAGTCGCTCCACGCAGGGAAAAAATAGCACAGATACGCAGTATTTT; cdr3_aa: CASRSTQGKNSTDTQYF
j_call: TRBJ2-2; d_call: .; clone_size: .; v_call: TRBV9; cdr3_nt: TGTGCCAGCAGCGCCCCCCAGGGAACCGGGGAGCTGTTTTTT; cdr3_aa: CASSAPQGTGELFF
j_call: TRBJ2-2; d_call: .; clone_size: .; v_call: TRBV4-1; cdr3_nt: TGCGCCAGCAGCCAAGAGTTGACACCGAACACCGGGGAGCTGTTTTTT; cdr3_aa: CASSQELTPNTGELFF